One T cell receptor beta chain is described in this entry. This entry comes from a study of blood T cells in healthy people across ages. From germline, CDR1 is LGHNA and CDR2 YSLEER. CDR3 size: 13 residues. Trimming removed 0 bases from V and 7 bases from J, with 6 bases in between. Primers used in a second PCR of about 6 to 11 cycles were a sample-barcoded 5' primer and a J-beta primer mix. In TCRdb, the 5' RACE reads were re-called with MiXCR into one record per CDR3 protein. The sample lists about 800,000 distinct CDR3 sequences; 20% to 25% were seen once. The sample was also reused in another study, on T cells of mothers and their children. Per that study: It was related mother-child pairs that showed slightly higher overlap than unrelated pairs, without reaching significance.

The sequenced sample consisted of blood. This clonotype was sampled from a boy aged 5 to 17 in good health. This chain links TRBV4-3 with TRBJ2-2; D unclear. CDR3: CASSQDKVGELFF. Here the CDR3 DNA reads TGCGCCAGCAGCCAAGATAAAGTCGGGGAGCTGTTTTTT.